This entry lists 18 T cell receptor beta chains sequenced from one sample in a study of cytomegalovirus exposure and HLA in healthy donors. With 60 Vbeta and 13 Jbeta primers, the PCR was carried out. Some clones are missing from TCRdb's copy, which holds only in-frame ones; the method was immunoSEQ multiplex PCR. The sample contains some 32,000 clones, more than 75% of which appear only once. What was sequenced was PBMCs. These TCRs come from a boy aged 10-17 years in good health and CMV-seronegative.

The J gene is TRBJ2-1, the V gene TRBV5-1; the D is unclear. The CDR3 loop spans 13 amino acids. Trimming removed 0 bases from V and 4 bases from J, with 5 bases in between. Germline values: CDR1 SGHRS, CDR2 YFSETQ. CDR3 nucleotide sequence: TGCGCCAGCAGCTTGGATCTGTACAATGAGCAGTTCTTC. Translating gives CASSLDLYNEQFF.

The gene calls are TRBV2 and TRBJ1-2; 7 positions agree with TRBD1. This CDR3 contains 18 residues. Germline CDR1 reads SNHLY; CDR2 reads FYNNEI. The V gene end was trimmed by 3 bases and the J gene end by 0 bases; junction bases not matched to a gene: 13. The CDR3 loop is CASSDRGHQGWPNYGYTF. Written as DNA, the CDR3 is TGTGCCAGCAGTGATAGGGGGCACCAAGGGTGGCCTAACTATGGCTACACCTTC. The whole variable domain, remainder taken from reference TRBV2 and TRBJ1-2, is EPEVTQTPSHQVTQMGQEVILRCVPISNHLYFYWYRQILGQKVEFLVSFYNNEISEKSEIFDDQFSVERPDGSNFTLKIRSTKLEDSAMYFCASSDRGHQGWPNYGYTFGSGTRLTVV.

The V and J genes are TRBV28 and TRBJ1-5, with D possibly TRBD1 on 6 matching bases. Per the germline V gene, CDR1 is MDHEN and CDR2 is SYDVKM. Trimming removed 5 bases from V and 5 bases from J, with 22 bases in between. The CDR3 has 17 residues. CDR3 nucleotides: TGTGCCAGCAGTCTACCAACACTAACAGGGCACTATCAGCCCCAGCATTTT. Amino acids: CASSLPTLTGHYQPQHF.

V gene TRBV4-1 combines with J gene TRBJ2-3; TRBD2 aligns across 13 bases. J gave up 2 bases and V 2 bases, and 4 bases lay outside the gene matches. Germline assignment: CDR1 MGHRA and CDR2 YSYEKL. The CDR3 runs to 17 residues. CDR3 bases: TGCGCCAGCAGCCAAACCGGACTAGCGGGGGTCACAGATACGCAGTATTTT. This codes for CASSQTGLAGVTDTQYF.

This clone came up a few times. J is TRBJ2-3 and V is TRBV6-1; the D gene is possibly TRBD2 (7 bases). Between the trimmed V and J ends, which lost 2 bases and 4 bases, there was a span of 16 bases. Per germline, CDR1 MNHNS and CDR2 SASEGT. The CDR3 runs 16 residues. This CDR3 reads CASSEWGGAKADTQYF. CDR3 nucleotides: TGTGCCAGCAGTGAATGGGGGGGCGCAAAGGCAGATACGCAGTATTTT.

This clone has only a few counts. The V call is TRBV7-9, the J call TRBJ2-1, with D possibly TRBD1 on 5 matching bases. V dropped 4 bases and J dropped 5 bases, with 12 bases sitting between them. Germline-derived CDR1 and CDR2 are SEHNR and FQNEAQ (reference sequence). The CDR3 loop spans 14 amino acids. The CDR3 nucleotides read TGTGCCAGCAGCTCAAGGGGCATACACAATGAGCAGTTCTTC. This translates into CASSSRGIHNEQFF.

The chain uses TRBV5-6 and TRBJ2-1; D ambiguous. V lost 2 bases and J 8 bases, leaving 17 bases between the germline ends. Germline V lookup: CDR1 SGHDT, CDR2 YYEEEE. The CDR3 is 15 amino acids. The CDR3 region has the DNA TGTGCCAGCAGCTTCGTACAGTTGGTTGTCGATGAGCAGTTCTTC. Amino acid sequence: CASSFVQLVVDEQFF.

V usage is TRBV28 and J usage is TRBJ2-7, with a tentative D call TRBD2 (5 bases). Per the germline V gene, CDR1 is MDHEN and CDR2 is SYDVKM. The CDR3 extends over 16 amino acids. V dropped 8 bases and J dropped 3 bases, with 23 bases sitting between them. The DNA of the CDR3 is TGTGCCAGCGGCTTGGGGTCGGGGAGTACTTACTACGAGCAGTACTTC. It translates to CASGLGSGSTYYEQYF.

The J gene is TRBJ2-6, the V gene TRBV15; 10 bases align to TRBD1. Germline CDR1 reads LNHNV; CDR2 reads YYDKDF (reference sequence). This CDR3 has 17 residues. V gave up 5 bases and J gave up 2 bases; unmatched junction bases: 6. DNA for the CDR3: TGTGCCACCAGCTTGGGACAGGGGACAACTGGGGCCAACGTCCTGACTTTC. Its translation: CATSLGQGTTGANVLTF.

This clone was detected only once. The V gene is TRBV7-9, the J gene TRBJ1-1; D uncertain. The CDR3 runs to 14 residues. Trimming shortened V by 2 bases and J by 1 base, and 8 bases separated the two germline ends. The germline CDR1 and CDR2 sequences are SEHNR and FQNEAQ (reference sequence). The CDR3 loop reads CASSLHAGNTEAFF. In DNA, the CDR3 is TGTGCCAGCAGCTTACATGCAGGGAACACTGAAGCTTTCTTT. The entire variable domain, with the rest obtained from reference TRBV7-9 and TRBJ1-1, is as follows: DTGVSQNPRHKITKRGQNVTFRCDPISEHNRLYWYRQTLGQGPEFLTYFQNEAQLEKSRLLSDRFSAERPKGSFSTLEIQRTEQGDSAMYLCASSLHAGNTEAFFGQGTRLTVV.

V gene TRBV10-3 combines with J gene TRBJ2-7, with 9 bases lining up with TRBD1. CDR3 size: 14 residues. V shed 10 bases and J 3 bases; nucleotides not matched to a gene: 10. Germline CDR1 ENHRY, CDR2 SYGVKD. The CDR3 loop is CATATPDRGYEQYF. The CDR3 region has the DNA TGTGCCACCGCCACCCCGGACAGGGGCTACGAGCAGTACTTC.

V is TRBV5-1 and J is TRBJ1-4; 8 bases map to TRBD1. The CDR3 totals 15 residues. Germline trimming cut 4 bases from V and 5 bases from J; bases unmatched to any gene: 7. The germline gives CDR1 SGHRS, CDR2 YFSETQ. CDR3 residues: CASSPRTGKNEKLFF. In DNA form, the CDR3 reads TGCGCCAGCAGCCCGAGGACAGGGAAGAATGAAAAACTGTTTTTT. Looking up the rest from reference TRBV5-1 and TRBJ1-4 gives the full variable domain: KAGVTQTPRYLIKTRGQQVTLSCSPISGHRSVSWYQQTPGQGLQFLFEYFSETQRNKGNFPGRFSGRQFSNSRSEMNVSTLELGDSALYLCASSPRTGKNEKLFFGSGTQLSVL.

This chain connects TRBV7-2 to TRBJ1-2; D remains ambiguous. The CDR3 has 12 residues. The V end lost 2 bases, the J end lost 5 bases, and 6 bases lay between the germline ends. Germline CDR1 and CDR2: SGHTA and FQGNSA. The CDR3 sequence: CASSLQAYGYTF. DNA of the CDR3: TGTGCCAGCAGCTTACAGGCTTATGGCTACACCTTC.

V gene TRBV6-4 combines with J gene TRBJ2-1, with 7 bases identical to TRBD1. The CDR3 is 13 residues long. V lost 5 bases and J lost 7; bases outside the gene matches: 5. In germline, CDR1 is MRHNA, CDR2 SNTAGT. CDR3 protein: CASSSGTENEQFF. The CDR3, as DNA: TGTGCCAGCAGTTCCGGGACAGAGAATGAGCAGTTCTTC.

This chain links TRBV28 with TRBJ1-6, with TRBD1 matching 8 bases. Germline V CDR1 and CDR2: MDHEN, SYDVKM. The length of the CDR3 is 16 residues. Losses at the gene ends were 5 bases for V and 3 bases for J; bases not matched to a gene: 6. CDR3 sequence reads: CASSSPGGSYNSPLHF. The CDR3 DNA follows: TGTGCCAGCAGTAGTCCAGGGGGCAGCTATAATTCACCCCTCCACTTT.

CDR3 residues: CASSQDWTAVNYGYTF. CDR3 nucleotides: TGTGCCAGCAGCCAAGACTGGACAGCCGTTAACTATGGCTACACCTTC. The chain is built from TRBV4-2 and TRBJ1-2; possible D gene TRBD1, 6 bases. This CDR3 has 16 amino acids. Germline V gene lookup returns CDR1 LGHNA and CDR2 YNFKEQ. Trimming left V 0 bases short and J 1 base short, with 12 bases between.

The rearrangement links TRBV5-8 to TRBJ2-1, with D possibly matching TRBD2 (6 bases). V gave up 0 bases and J gave up 0 bases, with 13 bases separating them. Germline CDR1 SGHTS, CDR2 YDEGEE. The CDR3 covers 17 residues. The DNA of the CDR3 is TGTGCCAGCAGCTTGGTGGCTAGCGAACTCTCCTACAATGAGCAGTTCTTC. It translates to CASSLVASELSYNEQFF.

This clone was seen just once. V is TRBV27 and J is TRBJ1-4; D unresolved. This CDR3 has 14 residues. Trimming took 7 bases from V and 0 from J, leaving 9 bases between them. The germline CDR1 and CDR2 sequences are MNHEY and SMNVEV (reference sequence). DNA of the CDR3: TGTGCCAGCATCTACAGTGCAACTAATGAAAAACTGTTTTTT. It encodes CASIYSATNEKLFF.